A selection of T cell receptor beta chains follows, all from one sample in a study of beta chain features in type 1 diabetes. Sequencing used immunoSEQ multiplex PCR; TCRdb keeps in-frame clones, though not all of them. The sample has approximately 260,000 clones; approximately 24% are singletons. Specimen: naive CD4+ T cells from blood. These receptors came from a woman in her 30s with type 1 diabetes. The CDR3 runs from the conserved cysteine through the conserved F or W. The D gene is left open where the match is weak. Clone size is given for some rows only: seen once, a few or many times, or a class if the clone is expanded.

v_call	clone_size	d_call	j_call	cdr3_aa	cdr3_nt
TRBV7-8	.	TRBD2	TRBJ2-1	CASTRLAGEWREQFF	TGTGCCAGCACCCGACTAGCGGGAGAATGGCGTGAGCAGTTCTTC
TRBV19	.	.	TRBJ2-3	CASSRGQITDTQYF	TGTGCCAGTAGCCGAGGGCAGATCACAGATACGCAGTATTTT
TRBV7-9	few	.	TRBJ1-1	CASSLDGDEAFF	TGTGCCAGCAGCCTCGACGGAGATGAAGCTTTCTTT
TRBV10-3	.	.	TRBJ2-7	CAISDLSLYEQYF	TGTGCCATCAGTGACCTTTCCCTCTACGAGCAGTACTTC
TRBV7-9	.	TRBD2	TRBJ2-1	CASSPAGTGGLDEQFF	TGTGCCAGCAGCCCGGCGGGGACGGGAGGGTTGGATGAGCAGTTCTTC
TRBV29-1	.	TRBD2	TRBJ2-6	CSVEDSGTSGTGANVLTF	TGCAGCGTTGAGGATTCCGGGACTAGCGGGACCGGGGCCAACGTCCTGACTTTC
TRBV5-1	.	.	TRBJ2-5	CASSTMRETQYF	TGCGCCAGCAGCACCATGAGGGAGACCCAGTACTTC
TRBV27	few	.	TRBJ1-1	CASSSYLADPEAFF	TGTGCCAGCAGTTCATACCTAGCGGACCCTGAAGCTTTCTTT
TRBV19	few	TRBD1	TRBJ2-6	CASSLGDRFSGANVLTF	TGTGCCAGTAGTCTCGGGGACAGATTCTCTGGGGCCAACGTCCTGACTTTC
TRBV29-1	few	.	TRBJ1-1	CSVERYTEAFF	TGCAGCGTTGAACGGTACACTGAAGCTTTCTTT
TRBV7-3	few	TRBD1	TRBJ2-1	CASSRTGQGYNEQFF	TGTGCCAGCAGCCGTACAGGACAGGGTTACAATGAGCAGTTCTTC
TRBV28	few	TRBD1	TRBJ2-1	CASTRQGVYNEQFF	TGTGCCAGCACCCGACAGGGGGTCTACAATGAGCAGTTCTTC
TRBV9	.	TRBD2	TRBJ2-1	CASSVGGLAAYNEQFF	TGTGCCAGCAGCGTAGGGGGACTAGCAGCATACAATGAGCAGTTCTTC
TRBV6-5	.	TRBD1	TRBJ2-5	CASGYRDRGSETQYF	TGTGCCAGCGGGTACCGGGACAGGGGCTCAGAGACCCAGTACTTC
TRBV28	.	.	TRBJ1-1	CASSRYEAFF	TGTGCCAGCAGTCGGTACGAAGCTTTCTTT
TRBV30	.	.	TRBJ1-5	CAWSEGQPNQPQHF	TGTGCCTGGAGTGAGGGGCAGCCTAATCAGCCCCAGCATTTT
TRBV4-1	few	.	TRBJ2-1	CASSQDLASNEQFF	TGCGCCAGCAGCCAAGATCTAGCGAGCAATGAGCAGTTCTTC
TRBV10-2	few	.	TRBJ2-3	CASSEWRDWDTQYF	TGCGCCAGCAGTGAGTGGAGGGATTGGGATACGCAGTATTTT
TRBV28	few	.	TRBJ2-7	CASSSPGRSGYEQYF	TGTGCCAGCAGTTCTCCTGGGCGCTCGGGGTACGAGCAGTACTTC
TRBV7-3	.	TRBD2	TRBJ2-3	CASSTSGFTDTQYF	TGTGCCAGCAGTACTAGCGGCTTCACAGATACGCAGTATTTT
TRBV4-1	.	.	TRBJ1-2	CASSQVGRRDGYTF	TGCGCCAGCAGCCAAGTCGGCAGACGGGATGGCTACACCTTC
TRBV5-1	few	TRBD2	TRBJ2-7	CASSQLGSGTRASEQYF	TGCGCCAGCAGTCAGTTGGGGTCCGGGACTAGGGCCTCCGAGCAGTACTTC
TRBV30	few	.	TRBJ2-5	CAWSIRVGETQYF	TGTGCCTGGAGTATCAGGGTTGGGGAGACCCAGTACTTC
TRBV25-1	.	.	TRBJ1-1	CASSERTVAEAFF	TGTGCCAGCAGTGAAAGGACAGTTGCTGAAGCTTTCTTT
TRBV29-1	few	.	TRBJ2-6	CSVQGSGANVLTF	TGCAGCGTGCAGGGCTCTGGGGCCAACGTCCTGACTTTC
TRBV29-1	.	.	TRBJ2-1	CSVLPLLASDEQFF	TGCAGCGTGCTCCCGCTGTTAGCGAGCGATGAGCAGTTCTTC
TRBV6-1	few	.	TRBJ2-7	CASSERTASYEQYF	TGTGCCAGCAGTGAGAGGACAGCGTCTTACGAGCAGTACTTC
TRBV12-5	few	TRBD2	TRBJ2-1	CASGLVPFGGRAYNEQFF	TGTGCTAGTGGTTTGGTACCTTTCGGCGGGAGGGCCTACAATGAGCAGTTCTTC
TRBV9	.	TRBD2	TRBJ2-5	CASSVGLARQETQYF	TGTGCCAGCAGCGTAGGACTAGCCCGCCAAGAGACCCAGTACTTC
TRBV5-1	.	TRBD2	TRBJ2-7	CASSLRLAGYEQYF	TGCGCCAGCAGCTTGAGACTAGCGGGATACGAGCAGTACTTC
TRBV5-1	.	TRBD1	TRBJ1-1	CASSVTGTGTEAFF	TGCGCCAGCAGCGTGACAGGGACGGGCACTGAAGCTTTCTTT
TRBV5-1	few	TRBD1	TRBJ2-7	CASSPGTGDTYEQYF	TGCGCCAGCAGCCCCGGGACAGGGGATACCTACGAGCAGTACTTC
TRBV7-9	.	.	TRBJ2-7	CASSSLVQREQYF	TGTGCCAGCAGCTCGCTGGTCCAACGGGAGCAGTACTTC
TRBV29-1	few	.	TRBJ1-1	CSVDRRLITEAFF	TGCAGCGTTGACAGGAGGTTAATTACTGAAGCTTTCTTT
TRBV5-1	once	.	TRBJ2-5	CASSLGGTVRETQYF	TGCGCCAGCAGCTTAGGGGGGACAGTCCGGGAGACCCAGTACTTC
TRBV6-6	few	.	TRBJ2-1	CASTLGLTAYNEQFF	TGTGCCAGCACCCTCGGACTGACCGCCTACAATGAGCAGTTCTTC
TRBV5-1	.	.	TRBJ2-2	CASSPSGPGELFF	TGCGCCAGCAGCCCCAGCGGGCCCGGGGAGCTGTTTTTT
TRBV29-1	few	.	TRBJ1-4	CSVGAVYEKLFF	TGCAGCGTTGGGGCAGTTTATGAAAAACTGTTTTTT
TRBV30	few	TRBD1	TRBJ1-5	CAWSTRTGGGQPQHF	TGTGCCTGGAGTACCAGGACAGGGGGCGGACAGCCCCAGCATTTT
TRBV5-1	.	TRBD1	TRBJ2-7	CASSTDRAGEQYF	TGCGCCAGCAGCACCGACAGGGCTGGCGAGCAGTACTTC
TRBV5-6	.	.	TRBJ2-7	CASSRPQGHYEQYF	TGTGCCAGCAGCCGACCACAGGGTCACTACGAGCAGTACTTC
TRBV5-1	few	TRBD2	TRBJ2-5	CASSLVTSGKETQYF	TGCGCCAGCAGCTTGGTGACTAGCGGGAAAGAGACCCAGTACTTC
TRBV28	.	.	TRBJ1-1	CASSIQVPLTEAFF	TGTGCCAGCAGCATACAGGTCCCATTAACTGAAGCTTTCTTT
TRBV15	few	.	TRBJ2-6	CATSRVRSGANVLTF	TGTGCCACCAGCAGAGTACGGTCTGGGGCCAACGTCCTGACTTTC
TRBV9	few	.	TRBJ2-7	CASSAETASSYEQYF	TGTGCCAGCAGCGCGGAGACTGCAAGCTCCTACGAGCAGTACTTC
TRBV7-3	few	.	TRBJ2-1	CASSPGSDEQFF	TGTGCCAGCAGCCCGGGAAGTGATGAGCAGTTCTTC
TRBV28	.	.	TRBJ1-2	CASSLPGIYGYTF	TGTGCCAGCAGTTTACCAGGGATCTATGGCTACACCTTC
TRBV7-8	few	.	TRBJ1-1	CASSLEAGLEAFF	TGTGCCAGCAGCTTAGAGGCCGGACTTGAAGCTTTCTTT
TRBV29-1	few	.	TRBJ1-1	CSSDSGGTEAFF	TGCAGCTCCGACAGTGGCGGTACTGAAGCTTTCTTT
TRBV30	.	TRBD2	TRBJ2-1	CAWRPLAGTVGEQFF	TGTGCCTGGAGGCCACTAGCGGGAACTGTGGGTGAGCAGTTCTTC
TRBV29-1	few	TRBD1	TRBJ2-7	CSAVGTGQNEQYF	TGCAGCGCCGTCGGGACAGGTCAGAACGAGCAGTACTTC